The T cell receptor beta chain under discussion was sequenced for a study of response to subunit inactivated influenza vaccine. V was trimmed by 6 bases and J by 0 bases, leaving 13 bases between them. Germline V gives CDR1 SQVTM, CDR2 ANQGSEA. This CDR3 spans 14 amino acids. Study-wide results and caveats: T cells newly recruited by each seasonal influenza vaccination are few, the authors suggested.

Each CDR3 protein gets one entry after TCRdb re-called the RT-PCR reads with MiXCR. Among 430,000 or so distinct CDR3 sequences, about a tenth were seen once, and the ten largest hold about 12%. This clonotype was detected a few times. Its antigen is undetermined. The chain employs TRBV29-1 and TRBJ2-3; D perhaps matches TRBD2 (6 bases). The TCR sequence derives from a man aged 45-60 years who received an inactivated influenza vaccine. This specimen was PBMCs from blood, taken 35 to 45 days after vaccination. The CDR3 spells CSVEGPTSTDTQYF. CDR3 nucleotides: TGCAGCGTGGAGGGACCCACTAGCACAGATACGCAGTATTTT.